Here is one T cell receptor (beta chain) with its context. Antigen: not known. The data are from a study of CD8+ T cells in alopecia areata. Study-wide background: Tofacitinib lasted 6 to 18 months, then 6 months off drug. Study-wide points: TCR sharing across patients was less clear than in mice, possibly HLA-related.

The CDR3 sequence is 14 residues long. V lost 0 bases and J 9 bases, leaving 9 bases between the germline ends. Germline V CDR1 and CDR2: SGHAT, FQNNGV. In each case, RNA was isolated and then reverse transcribed into cDNA as the sequencing template. Method: immunoSEQ multiplex PCR; TCRdb's copy keeps in-frame clones and lacks some. The sample consists of about 4,500 clones, around 63% of them appearing once. Treatment: oral pan-JAK inhibitor, 5-10 mg twice daily. Punch biopsies of lesional scalp, plus peripheral blood, were taken from alopecia areata patients. The sample here was skin, taken at week 4, from a patient treated with tofacitinib. This TCR derives from a human donor with alopecia areata. V and J are TRBV11-2 and TRBJ1-6; D is ambiguous. The CDR3 protein is CASSLDGDGSPLHF. For the CDR3, the DNA is TGTGCCAGCAGCTTAGATGGCGACGGTTCACCCCTCCACTTT.